A selection of T cell receptor beta chains follows, all from one sample in a study of memory CD4+ T cells and cytomegalovirus serostatus. Profiling relied on immunoSEQ multiplex PCR, and the TCRdb table lists in-frame clones only, not all of them. The table has about 73,000 clones, roughly 80% seen once; the top ten hold just over 2.5%. Sequenced sample: memory CD4+ T cells from blood. Source of these receptors: an adult in good health and CMV-seropositive. CDR3s include the opening cysteine and the closing phenylalanine or tryptophan. The D gene is left open where the match is weak. Rows may omit the clone size; those that give it use once, few, many or a size class.

>TRBJ1-2|TRBD1|.|TRBV11-2
CASSYGTGGGYTF
TGTGCCAGCAGCTACGGGACAGGCGGCGGCTACACCTTC
>TRBJ2-1|.|.|TRBV6-6
CASSYLGYNEQFF
TGTGCCAGCAGTTACTTGGGCTACAATGAGCAGTTCTTC
>TRBJ2-2|TRBD1|.|TRBV5-1
CASSWGDRGTGELFF
TGCGCCAGCAGCTGGGGGGACAGGGGCACCGGGGAGCTGTTTTTT
>TRBJ1-2|.|.|TRBV2
CATGPGYPVVRDYGYTF
TGTGCCACAGGCCCCGGGTACCCGGTAGTAAGAGACTATGGCTACACCTTC
>TRBJ2-1|.|.|TRBV10-3
CAISGLQGFYGEQFF
TGTGCCATCAGTGGACTACAGGGTTTCTACGGTGAGCAGTTCTTC
>TRBJ2-3|TRBD1|.|TRBV5-1
CASSYPTGANTDTQYF
TGCGCCAGCAGCTATCCTACAGGGGCAAACACAGATACGCAGTATTTT
>TRBJ1-2|TRBD1|few|TRBV9
CASSVAEGQGLGYTF
TGTGCCAGCAGCGTAGCTGAGGGACAGGGACTTGGCTACACCTTC
>TRBJ1-1|TRBD1|.|TRBV4-1
CASSQDRDREDTEAFF
TGCGCCAGCAGCCAAGATCGGGACAGGGAGGACACTGAAGCTTTCTTT
>TRBJ1-5|.|once|TRBV7-2
CASSWDSNQPQHF
TGTGCCAGCAGCTGGGATAGCAATCAGCCCCAGCATTTT
>TRBJ2-3|TRBD2|.|TRBV5-4
CASSLATSGRSSDTQYF
TGTGCCAGCAGCTTGGCTACTAGCGGGAGATCGTCTGATACGCAGTATTTT
>TRBJ1-2|TRBD1|.|TRBV2
CASSGGQGSYGYTF
TGTGCCAGCAGTGGGGGACAGGGGTCCTATGGCTACACCTTC
>TRBJ1-1|.|.|TRBV15
CATSRGGGTNTEAFF
TGTGCCACCAGCAGAGGCGGCGGGACGAACACTGAAGCTTTCTTT
>TRBJ2-2|.|.|TRBV9
CASSVGAYTGELFF
TGTGCCAGCAGCGTAGGGGCGTACACCGGGGAGCTGTTTTTT
>TRBJ1-3|.|once|TRBV11-3
CASRQDAGNTIYF
TGTGCCAGCCGGCAAGATGCTGGAAACACCATATATTTT
>TRBJ1-1|.|few|TRBV11-3
CASSSGSGNTEAFF
TGTGCCAGCAGCTCAGGTTCTGGGAACACTGAAGCTTTCTTT
>TRBJ2-3|.|.|TRBV6-5
CASSWGITRTTDTQYF
TGTGCCAGCAGTTGGGGTATAACCCGGACCACAGATACGCAGTATTTT
>TRBJ2-1|TRBD1|.|TRBV6-6
CASSRDRQINEQFF
TGTGCCAGCAGCCGGGACAGGCAGATCAATGAGCAGTTCTTC
>TRBJ1-6|.|few|TRBV19
CASSTDIWGNSPLHF
TGTGCCAGTAGTACCGACATCTGGGGAAATTCACCCCTCCACTTT
>TRBJ1-1|TRBD1|.|TRBV11-3
CASKGQLFTEAFF
TGTGCCAGCAAGGGACAGTTATTTACTGAAGCTTTCTTT
>TRBJ2-2|TRBD2|.|TRBV11-2
CASTPSGGPGELFF
TGTGCCAGCACCCCTAGCGGGGGGCCCGGGGAGCTGTTTTTT
>TRBJ2-2|.|.|TRBV7-7
CASSPKGDTGELFF
TGTGCCAGCAGCCCAAAGGGGGACACCGGGGAGCTGTTTTTT
>TRBJ2-2|.|.|TRBV4-1
CASSPYAGPSNTGELFF
TGCGCCAGCAGCCCCTACGCAGGTCCCTCTAACACCGGGGAGCTGTTTTTT
>TRBJ2-1|TRBD1|.|TRBV19
CASSSQGQGFEQFF
TGTGCCAGTAGTAGCCAGGGACAGGGATTTGAGCAGTTCTTC
>TRBJ2-1|TRBD2|.|TRBV5-1
CASSLLAGASYNEQFF
TGCGCCAGCAGCTTGCTAGCGGGGGCCTCCTACAATGAGCAGTTCTTC
>TRBJ2-2|.|.|TRBV11-3
CASSLSGLNTGELFF
TGTGCCAGCAGCCTCAGCGGGCTGAACACCGGGGAGCTGTTTTTT
>TRBJ1-4|TRBD1|.|TRBV5-1
CASSYQRTGGRANEKLFF
TGCGCCAGCAGCTACCAAAGGACAGGGGGTAGAGCTAATGAAAAACTGTTTTTT
>TRBJ1-3|.|.|TRBV11-2
CASRPGWAGNTIYF
TGTGCCAGCAGACCCGGGTGGGCTGGAAACACCATATATTTT
>TRBJ1-1|.|.|TRBV5-5
CASSLALNTEAFF
TGTGCCAGCAGCCTGGCGCTGAACACTGAAGCTTTCTTT
>TRBJ2-5|TRBD2|.|TRBV6-5
CASSYNFREVQETQYF
TGTGCCAGCAGTTACAATTTCCGGGAGGTCCAAGAGACCCAGTACTTC
>TRBJ2-7|TRBD1|many|TRBV18
CASSPPGTGVLYEQYF
TGTGCCAGCTCACCACCCGGGACAGGGGTGCTGTACGAGCAGTACTTC
>TRBJ1-3|.|.|TRBV28
CASSLLGRNTIYF
TGTGCCAGCAGTTTATTGGGCAGGAACACCATATATTTT
>TRBJ2-5|.|few|TRBV4-2
CASSQVSGNQETQYF
TGTGCCAGCAGCCAAGTGAGCGGAAACCAAGAGACCCAGTACTTC
>TRBJ1-1|.|few|TRBV11-3
CASSLFQNTEAFF
TGTGCCAGCAGCTTATTCCAGAACACTGAAGCTTTCTTT
>TRBJ1-2|.|.|TRBV5-6
CASFVLTRYGYTF
TGTGCCAGTTTCGTTCTAACCCGCTATGGCTACACCTTC
>TRBJ2-3|TRBD2|.|TRBV4-1
CASSQLLAGEDTQYF
TGCGCCAGCAGCCAACTATTAGCGGGAGAAGATACGCAGTATTTT
>TRBJ2-7|.|few|TRBV4-2
CASSQDLTVAYEQYF
TGTGCCAGCAGCCAAGATTTAACCGTAGCCTACGAGCAGTACTTC
>TRBJ1-2|.|.|TRBV28
CASSYLAQPRYGYTF
TGTGCCAGCAGTTACCTCGCCCAACCTAGATATGGCTACACCTTC
>TRBJ1-3|.|.|TRBV6-1
CASSEAGSGNTIYF
TGTGCCAGCAGTGAAGCGGGATCTGGAAACACCATATATTTT
>TRBJ2-1|TRBD2|once|TRBV5-6
CASSRLAGVGNEQFF
TGTGCCAGCAGCAGACTAGCGGGAGTGGGCAATGAGCAGTTCTTC
>TRBJ1-2|TRBD1|medium-sized|TRBV2
CASSRTGESTYGYTF
TGTGCCAGCAGTCGGACAGGGGAATCGACCTATGGCTACACCTTC
>TRBJ1-2|.|.|TRBV18
CASSPVRDSRANGYTF
TGTGCCAGCTCACCGGTTCGAGACAGCCGGGCTAATGGCTACACCTTC
>TRBJ1-2|.|.|TRBV19
CASRDYGYTF
TGTGCCAGTAGGGACTATGGCTACACCTTC
>TRBJ2-1|TRBD1|.|TRBV7-9
CASSSGQGGYNEQFF
TGTGCCAGCAGCTCGGGACAGGGGGGATACAATGAGCAGTTCTTC
>TRBJ1-2|TRBD1|few|TRBV30
CAWISFRGKTGYTF
TGTGCCTGGATTTCCTTCAGGGGGAAAACTGGCTACACCTTC
>TRBJ2-5|TRBD2|.|TRBV6-5
CARTRNTSGKETQYF
TGTGCCAGAACTAGAAATACTAGCGGAAAAGAGACCCAGTACTTC
>TRBJ2-2|.|.|TRBV19
CASSTPINRLGGELFF
TGTGCCAGTAGTACCCCTATAAACAGACTAGGCGGGGAGCTGTTTTTT
>TRBJ2-1|TRBD2|.|TRBV2
CASSEARGAGGPIEQFF
TGTGCCAGCAGTGAAGCAAGGGGAGCGGGGGGGCCCATTGAGCAGTTCTTC
>TRBJ1-1|.|.|TRBV6-5
CATSRGGVGDTEAFF
TGTGCCACCAGTAGGGGTGGAGTGGGGGACACTGAAGCTTTCTTT
>TRBJ1-1|.|many|TRBV13
CASSLGPGAFF
TGTGCCAGCAGCTTAGGCCCTGGGGCTTTCTTT
>TRBJ1-3|.|.|TRBV5-1
CASSRQVGTDSGNTIYF
TGCGCCAGCAGCAGACAAGTCGGGACGGACTCTGGAAACACCATATATTTT
>TRBJ1-5|.|.|TRBV19
CASSPPGPTYSNQPQHF
TGTGCCAGTAGTCCACCGGGGCCCACATATAGCAATCAGCCCCAGCATTTT
>TRBJ2-1|TRBD2|.|TRBV29-1
CSVEGLADEQFF
TGCAGCGTTGAGGGACTAGCGGATGAGCAGTTCTTC
>TRBJ2-1|TRBD1|.|TRBV5-5
CASSPGQEYNEQFF
TGTGCCAGCAGCCCGGGACAGGAGTACAATGAGCAGTTCTTC